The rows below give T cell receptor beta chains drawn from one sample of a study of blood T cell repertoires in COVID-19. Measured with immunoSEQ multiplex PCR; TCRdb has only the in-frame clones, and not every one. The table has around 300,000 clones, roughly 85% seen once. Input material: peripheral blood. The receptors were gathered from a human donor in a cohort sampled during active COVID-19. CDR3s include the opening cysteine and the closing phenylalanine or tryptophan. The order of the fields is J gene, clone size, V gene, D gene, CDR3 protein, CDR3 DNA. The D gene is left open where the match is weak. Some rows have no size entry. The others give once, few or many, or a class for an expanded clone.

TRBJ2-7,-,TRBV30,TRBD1,CAWRARDRSYEQYF,TGTGCCTGGAGAGCCCGGGACAGGTCCTACGAGCAGTACTTC
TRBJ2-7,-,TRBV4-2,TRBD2,CASSQSTSGLTYEQYF,TGTGCCAGCAGCCAATCAACTAGCGGGCTAACCTACGAGCAGTACTTC
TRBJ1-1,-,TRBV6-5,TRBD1,CASSYTGQGVAEAFF,TGTGCCAGCAGTTACACAGGACAGGGGGTCGCTGAAGCTTTCTTT
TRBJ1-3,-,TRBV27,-,CASTAAGGNTIYF,TGTGCCAGCACAGCGGCGGGTGGAAACACCATATATTTT
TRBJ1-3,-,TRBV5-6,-,CASSLMRVLSGNTIYF,TGTGCCAGCAGCTTGATGAGAGTACTCTCTGGAAACACCATATATTTT
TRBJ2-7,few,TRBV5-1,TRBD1,CASRDSSYEQYF,TGCGCCAGCCGGGACAGCTCCTACGAGCAGTACTTC
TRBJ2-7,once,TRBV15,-,CATSREGAGLTYEQYF,TGTGCCACCAGCAGAGAGGGGGCAGGGCTGACCTACGAGCAGTACTTC
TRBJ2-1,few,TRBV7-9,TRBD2,CASSLLAGGLDTQFF,TGTGCCAGCAGCTTATTAGCGGGGGGGCTCGATACACAGTTCTTC
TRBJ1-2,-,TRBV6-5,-,CASSYSLQINHYGYTF,TGTGCCAGCAGTTACTCGCTCCAGATTAACCACTATGGCTACACCTTC
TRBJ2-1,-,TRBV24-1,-,CATSRTLYNEQFF,TGTGCCACCAGTAGGACACTATACAATGAGCAGTTCTTC
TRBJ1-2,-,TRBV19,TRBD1,CASTPTGVNGYTF,TGTGCCAGTACTCCGACAGGGGTGAATGGCTACACCTTC
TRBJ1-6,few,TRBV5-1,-,CASRLTGNSPLHF,TGCGCCAGCAGATTAACAGGGAATTCACCCCTCCACTTT
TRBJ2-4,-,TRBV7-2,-,CASSLDRAGGIQYF,TGTGCCAGCAGCCTTGACAGGGCCGGGGGCATTCAGTACTTC
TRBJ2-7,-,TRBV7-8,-,CASSLDKTYEQYF,TGTGCCAGCAGCTTAGACAAGACCTACGAGCAGTACTTC
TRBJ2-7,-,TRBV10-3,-,CAISEPGYEQYF,TGTGCCATCAGTGAGCCGGGGTACGAGCAGTACTTC
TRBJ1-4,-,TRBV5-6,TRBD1,CASSLRGFEQGDEKLFF,TGTGCCAGCAGCTTGAGAGGGTTTGAACAGGGGGATGAAAAACTGTTTTTT
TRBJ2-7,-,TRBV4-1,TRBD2,CASSQEAGGTGEQYF,TGCGCCAGCAGCCAAGAGGCGGGGGGGACGGGGGAGCAGTACTTC
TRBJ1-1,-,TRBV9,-,CASTERGVNTEAFF,TGTGCCAGCACGGAAAGAGGCGTGAACACTGAAGCTTTCTTT
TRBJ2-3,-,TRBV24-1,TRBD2,CATGTSGGAMYF,TGTGCCACTGGGACTAGCGGGGGGGCGATGTATTTT
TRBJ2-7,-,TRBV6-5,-,CASSLGSAYEQYF,TGTGCCAGCAGTTTGGGTAGCGCCTACGAGCAGTACTTC
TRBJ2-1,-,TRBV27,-,CASSFEGFYNEQFF,TGTGCCAGCAGTTTCGAGGGTTTCTACAATGAGCAGTTCTTC
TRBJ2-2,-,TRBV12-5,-,CASGLGRVPNTGELFF,TGTGCTAGTGGTTTGGGACGGGTACCGAACACCGGGGAGCTGTTTTTT
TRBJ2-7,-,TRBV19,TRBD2,CASSMGLAGGYEQYF,TGTGCCAGTAGTATGGGACTAGCGGGGGGCTACGAGCAGTACTTC
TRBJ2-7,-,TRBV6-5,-,CASSYGQYYEQYF,TGTGCCAGCAGTTACGGACAGTACTACGAGCAGTACTTC
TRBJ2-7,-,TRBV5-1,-,CASRVRQLNMTYEQYF,TGCGCCAGCAGGGTAAGACAGCTGAATATGACCTACGAGCAGTACTTC
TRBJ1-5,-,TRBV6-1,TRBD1,CASSEDRGGNQPQHF,TGTGCCAGCAGTGAAGACAGGGGTGGCAATCAGCCCCAGCATTTT
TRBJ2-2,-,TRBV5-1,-,CASSLGVAALDTGELFF,TGCGCCAGCAGCTTGGGGGTAGCGGCGTTGGACACCGGGGAGCTGTTTTTT
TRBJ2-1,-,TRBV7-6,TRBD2,CASSVAGGLMQEQFF,TGTGCCAGCAGCGTTGCGGGGGGGCTGATGCAAGAGCAGTTCTTC
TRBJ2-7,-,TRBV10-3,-,CAISGGQDYEQYF,TGTGCCATCAGCGGGGGTCAGGATTACGAGCAGTACTTC
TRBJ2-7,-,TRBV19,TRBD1,CASSYWGQGSYEQYF,TGTGCCAGTAGCTATTGGGGACAGGGCTCCTACGAGCAGTACTTC
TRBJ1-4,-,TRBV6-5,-,CASSSSGLRDEKLFF,TGTGCCAGCAGTTCCTCGGGACTAAGGGACGAAAAACTGTTTTTT
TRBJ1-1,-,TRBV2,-,CASREEMNTEAFF,TGTGCCAGCAGAGAGGAGATGAACACTGAAGCTTTCTTT
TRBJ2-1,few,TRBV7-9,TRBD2,CASSHGAGGYNEQFF,TGTGCCAGCAGCCACGGGGCGGGGGGCTACAATGAGCAGTTCTTC
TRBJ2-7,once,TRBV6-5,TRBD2,CAIRTSGSYEQYF,TGTGCCATCCGGACTAGCGGTTCCTACGAGCAGTACTTC
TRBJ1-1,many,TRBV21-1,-,CASSGDRLNTEAFF,TGTGCCAGCAGCGGTGACAGGCTGAACACTGAAGCTTTCTTT
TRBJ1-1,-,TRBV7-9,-,CASSQEGDAFF,TGTGCCAGCAGCCAGGAGGGTGACGCTTTCTTT
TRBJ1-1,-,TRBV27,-,CASSLSPNMNTEAFF,TGTGCCAGCAGTTTATCGCCAAACATGAACACTGAAGCTTTCTTT
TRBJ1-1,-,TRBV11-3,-,CASSFQGGDTEAFF,TGTGCCAGCAGCTTTCAGGGTGGGGACACTGAAGCTTTCTTT
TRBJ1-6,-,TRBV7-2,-,CASSFFADGNSPLHF,TGTGCCAGCAGCTTTTTTGCCGACGGGAATTCACCCCTCCACTTT
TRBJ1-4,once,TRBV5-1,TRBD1,CASSPDRVNEKLFF,TGCGCCAGCAGCCCGGACAGGGTGAATGAAAAACTGTTTTTT
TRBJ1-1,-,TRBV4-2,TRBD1,CASSQGQGQNTEAFF,TGTGCCAGCAGCCAAGGACAGGGCCAGAACACTGAAGCTTTCTTT
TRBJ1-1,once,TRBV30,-,CAWSVQGGQGAFF,TGTGCCTGGAGTGTACAGGGAGGGCAGGGAGCTTTCTTT
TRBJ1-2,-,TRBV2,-,CASSVTDSYGYTF,TGTGCCAGCAGCGTGACAGACAGCTATGGCTACACCTTC
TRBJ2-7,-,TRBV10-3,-,CAAHRDTSYEQYF,TGTGCCGCGCACCGGGACACCTCCTACGAGCAGTACTTC
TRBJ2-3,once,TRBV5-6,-,CASSLSGAVDTQYF,TGTGCCAGCAGCTTGTCAGGGGCGGTAGATACGCAGTATTTT
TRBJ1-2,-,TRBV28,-,CASSSGFSGYTF,TGTGCCAGCAGTTCGGGGTTCAGCGGCTACACCTTC
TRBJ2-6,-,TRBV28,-,CASSFRSGANVLTF,TGTGCCAGCAGTTTCCGCTCTGGGGCCAACGTCCTGACTTTC
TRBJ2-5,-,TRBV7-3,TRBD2,CASSPGSGGLETQYF,TGTGCCAGCAGCCCGGGTAGCGGGGGACTTGAGACCCAGTACTTC
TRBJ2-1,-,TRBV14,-,CASSRLRDSKNYNEQFF,TGTGCCAGCAGCCGTCTACGGGATTCTAAAAACTACAATGAGCAGTTCTTC
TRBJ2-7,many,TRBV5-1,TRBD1,CASSFGQDYEQYF,TGCGCCAGCAGCTTTGGACAGGACTACGAGCAGTACTTC
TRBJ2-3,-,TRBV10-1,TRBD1,CASNTGGEGTDTQYF,TGCGCCAGCAACACAGGGGGCGAGGGCACAGATACGCAGTATTTT
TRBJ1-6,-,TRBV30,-,CAWSSGIVGNSPLHF,TGTGCCTGGAGTTCCGGGATAGTGGGGAATTCACCCCTCCACTTT
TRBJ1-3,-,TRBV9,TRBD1,CASSLDRAGNTIYF,TGTGCCAGCAGCCTCGACAGGGCTGGAAACACCATATATTTT
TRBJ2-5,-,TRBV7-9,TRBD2,CASSPGGQETQYF,TGTGCCAGCAGCCCGGGGGGGCAAGAGACCCAGTACTTC
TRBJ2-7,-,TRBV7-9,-,CASSPQDSPRAYEQYF,TGTGCCAGCAGCCCACAGGACAGCCCTCGCGCCTACGAGCAGTACTTC